The 10 T cell receptor beta chains below were found in one sample sequenced in a study of vaccination and CD4 T cells after COVID-19. Their target antigens are unknown. Treatment reported: approximately nine-day PBMC culture with coronavirus spike peptide pools or control peptides (ViraFEST assay). Researchers used the Oncomine TCR Beta short-read assay to sequence DNA from cultured CD4+ T cells. MiXCR, run by TCRdb on the PCR reads, gives a single entry per CDR3 protein. The sample carries about 11,000 distinct CDR3 sequences, approximately 70% recorded once. Source material: CD4+ T cells from blood, cultured in vitro. Every receptor here comes from a human donor who had recovered from COVID-19.

This clonotype was picked up one time. The CDR3 DNA is TGTGCCAGCAGTTTAAGGATCCAAGAGACCCAGTACTTC. Its protein is CASSLRIQETQYF. This rearrangement joins TRBV27 to TRBJ2-5; D remains ambiguous. Germline assignment: CDR1 MNHEY and CDR2 SMNVEV (reference sequence). The length of the CDR3 is 13 residues. Deletions cut 2 bases from V and 1 base from J, with 5 bases between.

V and J are TRBV20-1 and TRBJ2-3; TRBD2 agrees at 10 bases. This CDR3 spans 17 amino acids. V shed 6 bases and J 2 bases; nucleotides not matched to a gene: 14. Germline lookup yields CDR1 DFQATT and CDR2 SNEGSKA (reference sequence). The CDR3 region is CSATRRSGGPHTDTQYF. The CDR3 DNA reads TGCAGTGCAACCCGGCGTAGCGGGGGGCCCCACACAGATACGCAGTATTTT.

This clonotype was detected once. The rearrangement uses TRBV15 and TRBJ2-7; tentative D call: TRBD1 (5 bases). Between the trimmed V and J ends, which lost 1 base and 2 bases, there was a span of 12 bases. The CDR3 runs to 15 residues. Germline values: CDR1 LNHNV, CDR2 YYDKDF (reference sequence). The DNA for the CDR3 is TGTGCCACCAGCAGAGGGGCAGGGAACCCCTACGAGCAGTACTTC. Its translation is CATSRGAGNPYEQYF.

In its sample, this clonotype was seen once. V gene TRBV10-3 combines with J gene TRBJ2-3; D might be TRBD1 (6 bases). The CDR3 totals 13 residues. Trimming took 7 bases from V and 1 from J, leaving 9 bases between them. Germline V gives CDR1 ENHRY, CDR2 SYGVKD. This chain's CDR3 is CAIKEGGTDTQYF. CDR3 nucleotide sequence: TGTGCCATCAAAGAGGGGGGCACAGATACGCAGTATTTT.

This clonotype was seen a few times. The chain is built from TRBV28 and TRBJ2-2; D is uncertain. Germline V gene data show CDR1 as MDHEN and CDR2 as SYDVKM. CDR3 size: 14 residues. The V end was cut by 9 bases, the J end by 0 bases, with 11 bases between. CDR3 residues: CARWSESNTGELFF. CDR3 in DNA: TGTGCCAGGTGGTCGGAGTCGAACACCGGGGAGCTGTTTTTT.

V and J are TRBV28 and TRBJ1-2; D gene unclear. Germline values: CDR1 MDHEN, CDR2 SYDVKM. The CDR3 contains 13 residues. The V gene lost 6 bases and the J gene lost 4 bases, with 12 bases spanning the gap. CDR3 region: CASREGPIYGYTF. For the CDR3, the DNA is TGTGCCAGCAGGGAAGGGCCTATCTATGGCTACACCTTC.

The genes are TRBV28 and TRBJ2-1; 10 bases align to TRBD2. Germline CDR1 and CDR2: MDHEN and SYDVKM. The ends lost 3 bases at V and 8 bases at J; junction bases unmatched: 7. The CDR3 is 15 amino acids. CDR3 region: CASSLWGTSEDEQFF. The CDR3 DNA sequence: TGTGCCAGCAGTTTGTGGGGGACTAGCGAGGATGAGCAGTTCTTC.

The chain couples TRBV2 to TRBJ1-5, with D possibly being TRBD1 (6 bases). V was cut by 6 bases and J by 5 bases, with 11 bases left in between. The CDR3 runs 13 residues. Germline CDR1 reads SNHLY; CDR2 reads FYNNEI. CDR3 loop: CASRNRVDQPQHF. Written as DNA, the CDR3 is TGTGCCAGCAGGAACAGGGTGGATCAGCCCCAGCATTTT.

This clonotype was recorded a few times. The V call is TRBV6-1, the J call TRBJ1-5, with no clear D. V dropped 4 bases and J dropped 5 bases, with 15 bases sitting between them. The CDR3 has 15 residues. From germline, CDR1 is MNHNS and CDR2 SASEGT. The CDR3 reads CASSVNRVGDQPQHF. The CDR3 DNA is TGTGCCAGCAGTGTGAACCGGGTAGGCGATCAGCCCCAGCATTTT.

The chain uses TRBV6-1 and TRBJ1-2; perhaps TRBD1 as D (6 bases). V lost 7 bases, J lost 4 bases, and 16 bases lay in between. CDR3 length: 14 amino acids. CDR1 is MNHNS, CDR2 SASEGT, per germline. The CDR3 is CASTLTGTTYGYTF. CDR3 DNA: TGTGCCAGCACCCTTACCGGGACAACCTATGGCTACACCTTC.